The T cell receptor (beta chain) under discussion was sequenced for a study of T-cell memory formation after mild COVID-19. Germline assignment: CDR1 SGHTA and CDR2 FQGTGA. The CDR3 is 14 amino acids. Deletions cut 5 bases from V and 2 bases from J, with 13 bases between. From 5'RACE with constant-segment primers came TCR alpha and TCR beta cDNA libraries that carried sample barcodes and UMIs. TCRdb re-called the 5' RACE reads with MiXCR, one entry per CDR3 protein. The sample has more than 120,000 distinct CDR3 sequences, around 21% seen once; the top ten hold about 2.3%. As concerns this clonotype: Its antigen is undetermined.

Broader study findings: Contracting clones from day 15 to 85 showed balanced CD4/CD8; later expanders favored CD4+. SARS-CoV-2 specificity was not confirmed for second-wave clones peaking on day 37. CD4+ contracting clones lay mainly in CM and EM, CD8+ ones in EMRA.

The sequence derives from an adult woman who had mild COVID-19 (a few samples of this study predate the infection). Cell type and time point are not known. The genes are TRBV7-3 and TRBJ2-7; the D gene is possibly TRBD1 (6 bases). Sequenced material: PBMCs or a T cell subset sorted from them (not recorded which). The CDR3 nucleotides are TGTGCCAGCAGCCAAGCCGACAGGCCCTACGAGCAGTACTTC. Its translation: CASSQADRPYEQYF. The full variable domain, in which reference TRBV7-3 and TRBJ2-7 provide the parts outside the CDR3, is GAGVSQTPSNKVTEKGKYVELRCDPISGHTALYWYRQSLGQGPEFLIYFQGTGAADDSGLPNDRFFAVRPEGSVSTLKIQRTERGDSAVYLCASSQADRPYEQYFGPGTRLTVT.